This TCR beta chain was obtained from a study of beta chain features in type 1 diabetes. Study overall: Patients shared similar age, gender and cell yields with healthy donors.

A single heparinised draw of around 0.11 L on average was taken per donor. Using CD45RO/CCR7/CD25/CD127/CD95/CD27, CD4+ naive, central memory, regulatory and stem cell-like memory cells were sorted. Trimming took 4 bases from V and 5 from J; bases not matched to a gene: 4. The germline CDR1 and CDR2 sequences are SGHVS and FNYEAQ. The CDR3 is 14 amino acids. The authors reverse transcribed all of the isolated RNA, so sequencing captured expressed TCRB transcripts. Data came from immunoSEQ multiplex PCR; TCRdb stores just in-frame clones and leaves some out. The sample lists approximately 330,000 clones; roughly 11% were seen once. This clone was detected only a few times. Its antigen is not known. Points from the study as a whole: There were fewer insertions and more deletions at the VDJ junctions of type 1 diabetes patients.

The V and J genes are TRBV7-6 and TRBJ2-5, with 10 bases identical to TRBD1. The TCR sequence derives from a woman in her twenties or thirties in good health. Sequenced input: naive CD4+ T cells from blood. The CDR3 region is CASSWDRGRETQYF. The CDR3 region has the DNA TGTGCCAGCAGCTGGGACAGGGGTCGGGAGACCCAGTACTTC. Full variable domain (missing parts from reference TRBV7-6 and TRBJ2-5): GAGVSQSPRYKVTKRGQDVALRCDPISGHVSLYWYRQALGQGPEFLTYFNYEAQQDKSGLPNDRFSAERPEGSISTLTIQRTEQRDSAMYRCASSWDRGRETQYFGPGTRLLVL.